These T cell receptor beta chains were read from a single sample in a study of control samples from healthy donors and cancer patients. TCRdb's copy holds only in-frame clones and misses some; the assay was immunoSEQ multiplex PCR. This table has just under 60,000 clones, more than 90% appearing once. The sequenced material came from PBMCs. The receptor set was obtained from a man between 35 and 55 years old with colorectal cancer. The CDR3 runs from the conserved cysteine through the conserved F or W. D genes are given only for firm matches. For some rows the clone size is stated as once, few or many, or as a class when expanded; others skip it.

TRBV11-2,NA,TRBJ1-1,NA,TGTGCCAGCACCACCATGGGGACAATGAACACTGAAGCTTTCTTT,CASTTMGTMNTEAFF
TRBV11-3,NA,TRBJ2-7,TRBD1,TGTGCCAGCAGCTCCTTGGACAGGGTCTACGAGCAGTACTTC,CASSSLDRVYEQYF
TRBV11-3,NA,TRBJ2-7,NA,TGTGCCAGCAGCATACAGACTACCTCCTACGAGCAGTACTTC,CASSIQTTSYEQYF
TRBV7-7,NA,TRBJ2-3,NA,TGTGCCAGCAGCTTAGCGGGGGGCACAGATACGCAGTATTTT,CASSLAGGTDTQYF
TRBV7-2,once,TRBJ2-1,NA,TGTGCCAGCAGCTTAGATCGGGGGATTTACAATGAGCAGTTCTTC,CASSLDRGIYNEQFF
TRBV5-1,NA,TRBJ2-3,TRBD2,TGCGCCAGCAGCTCTTCTAGCGGGGGGGCCGTACAAACGCAGTATTTT,CASSSSSGGAVQTQYF
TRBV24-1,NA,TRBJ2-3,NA,TGTGCCACCAGTGGCTCCGACGGGGGGCAACCAGATACGCAGTATTTT,CATSGSDGGQPDTQYF
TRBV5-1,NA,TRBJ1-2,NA,TGCGCCAGCAGCTTGGTATCCGGGGCCACACGCTATGGCTACACCTTC,CASSLVSGATRYGYTF
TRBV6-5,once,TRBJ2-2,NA,TGTGCCAGCCAACCGGGGGCGAACACCGGGGAGCTGTTTTTT,CASQPGANTGELFF
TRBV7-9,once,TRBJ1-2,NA,TGTGCCAGCAGAAAAACGGGGGTCGGGTATGGCTACACCTTC,CASRKTGVGYGYTF
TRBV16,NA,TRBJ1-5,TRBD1,TGTGCCAGCACTACGGACAGGGGGGGACAGCCCCAGCATTTT,CASTTDRGGQPQHF
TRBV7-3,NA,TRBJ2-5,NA,TGTGCCAGCAGCCTATCCCGGGGGGCTCAAGAGACCCAGTACTTC,CASSLSRGAQETQYF
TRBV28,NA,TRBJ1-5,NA,TGTGCCAGCAGTACCATGGGGGTTGGTCAGCCCCAGCATTTT,CASSTMGVGQPQHF
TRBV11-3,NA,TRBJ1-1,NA,TGTGCCAGCAGCTTAGAAACCGGGGCTTTCTTT,CASSLETGAFF
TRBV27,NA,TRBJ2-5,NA,TGTGCCAGTAAAAGGTCCGGGTCAGAGACCCAGTACTTC,CASKRSGSETQYF
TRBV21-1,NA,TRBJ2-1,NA,TGTGCCAGCAGCAAAGCGCTTTCAGGGAAGGATGAGCAGTTCTTC,CASSKALSGKDEQFF
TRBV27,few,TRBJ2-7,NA,TGTGCCAGCAGTCTCTACATAAGCTCCTACGAGCAGTACTTC,CASSLYISSYEQYF
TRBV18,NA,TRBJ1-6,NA,TGTGCCAGCTCCTACCTGGGGCAGGGGTCGTATAATTCACCCCTCCACTTT,CASSYLGQGSYNSPLHF
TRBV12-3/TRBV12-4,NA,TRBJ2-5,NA,TGTGCCAGCAGCCTCCGCGGGGAGACCCAGTACTTC,CASSLRGETQYF
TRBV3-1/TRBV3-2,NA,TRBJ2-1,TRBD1,TGTGCCAGCAGCTCCCCCCTCCGGGACAGGGGCAATGAGCAGTTCTTC,CASSSPLRDRGNEQFF
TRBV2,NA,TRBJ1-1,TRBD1,TGTGCCAGCAGTGAAGTTATGGCAGGGGGTGAAGCTTTCTTT,CASSEVMAGGEAFF
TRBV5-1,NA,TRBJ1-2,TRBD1,TGCGCCAGCAGCTTGGGACAGGGGGGTGATGGCTACACCTTC,CASSLGQGGDGYTF
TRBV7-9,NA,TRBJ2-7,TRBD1,TGTGCCAGCAGCCCCACCGGGACAGGGCCCCACGAGCAGTACTTC,CASSPTGTGPHEQYF
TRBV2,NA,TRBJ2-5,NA,TGTGCCAGCAGTGTTGGCGGGCGACGCTCCCAGTACTTC,CASSVGGRRSQYF
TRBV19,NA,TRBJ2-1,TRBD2,TGTGCCAGTAGTAGGGGACTAGCGGGGGCCTACAATGAGCAGTTCTTC,CASSRGLAGAYNEQFF
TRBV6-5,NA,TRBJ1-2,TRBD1,TGTGCCAGCAGTTACTCGAGTGGACAGGTTTATGGCTACACCTTC,CASSYSSGQVYGYTF
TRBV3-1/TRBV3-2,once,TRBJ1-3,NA,TGTGCCAGCAGCCATTCACGGACAGCTGGAAACACCATATATTTT,CASSHSRTAGNTIYF
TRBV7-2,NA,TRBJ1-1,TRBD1,TGTGCCAGCAGCTCCCGCCCAGGGGGGGACACTGAAGCTTTCTTT,CASSSRPGGDTEAFF
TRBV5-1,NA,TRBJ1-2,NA,TGCGCCAGCAGCTTTCGGACAACGGATGGCTACACCTTC,CASSFRTTDGYTF
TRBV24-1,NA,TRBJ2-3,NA,TGTGCCACCAGTGATTTAGGGAACGCAGATACGCAGTATTTT,CATSDLGNADTQYF
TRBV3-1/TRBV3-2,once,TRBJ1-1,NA,TGTGCCAGCAGCCAAGTTTGGGCGAGCACTGAAGCTTTCTTT,CASSQVWASTEAFF
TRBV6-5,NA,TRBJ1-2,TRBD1,TGTGCCAGCAGAAACTCCGGGACAGGAAGTTATGGCTACACCTTC,CASRNSGTGSYGYTF
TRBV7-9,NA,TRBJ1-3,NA,TGTGCCATCCTGATATCTCGCCGCGGAAACACCATATATTTT,CAILISRRGNTIYF
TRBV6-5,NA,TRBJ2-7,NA,TGTGCCAGCAGTAGAACCCTAGGCGGGGTACCCGAGCAGTACTTC,CASSRTLGGVPEQYF
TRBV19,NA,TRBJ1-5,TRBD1,TGTGCCAGTAGTATAGATAGGACAGGGGGCGATCAGCCCCAGCATTTT,CASSIDRTGGDQPQHF
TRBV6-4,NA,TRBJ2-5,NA,TGTGCCAGCAGCCCCGGTCCCGGGGAGACCCAGTACTTC,CASSPGPGETQYF
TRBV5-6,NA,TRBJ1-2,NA,TGTGCCAGCAGCTTGTACGGGGGAGACTATGGCTACACCTTC,CASSLYGGDYGYTF
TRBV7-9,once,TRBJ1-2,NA,TGTGCCAGCAGCTTAGGAGGGGGTAGTTATGGCTACACCTTC,CASSLGGGSYGYTF
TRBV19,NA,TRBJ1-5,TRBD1,TGTGCCAGTAGTAGGACAGGGGATAGCAATCAGCCCCAGCATTTT,CASSRTGDSNQPQHF
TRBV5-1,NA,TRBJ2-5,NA,TGCGCCAGCAGCTTGGTTGATGAGGGGTGGGAGACCCAGTACTTC,CASSLVDEGWETQYF
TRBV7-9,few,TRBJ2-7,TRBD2,TGTGCCAGCAGCTGGGTCGGGACTAGCGGGGCCTCCTACGAGCAGTACTTC,CASSWVGTSGASYEQYF
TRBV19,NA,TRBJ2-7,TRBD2,TGTGCCAGTAGTTTAACTAGCGGGGTAGTCTACGAGCAGTACTTC,CASSLTSGVVYEQYF
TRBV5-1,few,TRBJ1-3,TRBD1,TGCGCCAGCAGCCCGGGAACCGGGACAGGGTCTGGAAACACCATATATTTT,CASSPGTGTGSGNTIYF
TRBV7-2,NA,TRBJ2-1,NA,TGTGCCAGCAGCCCTGACCGGACGGTTTACAATGAGCAGTTCTTC,CASSPDRTVYNEQFF
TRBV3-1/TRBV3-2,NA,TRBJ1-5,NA,TGTGCCAGCAGCCAAGGGACAGTGGGTCAGCCCCAGCATTTT,CASSQGTVGQPQHF
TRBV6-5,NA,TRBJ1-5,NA,TGTGCCAGCAGAAGGGACAACCTTAGCAATCAGCCCCAGCATTTT,CASRRDNLSNQPQHF
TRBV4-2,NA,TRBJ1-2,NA,TGTGCCAGCAGCCCTTTACAGGCTTCTAACTATGGCTACACCTTC,CASSPLQASNYGYTF
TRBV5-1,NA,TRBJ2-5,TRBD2,TGCGCCAGCAGCGGCGTTAGAGCGGGGGGCCAAGAGACCCAGTACTTC,CASSGVRAGGQETQYF
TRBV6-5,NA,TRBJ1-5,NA,TGTGCCAGCAGTATGGGGCTCGTGAGCAATCAGCCCCAGCATTTT,CASSMGLVSNQPQHF
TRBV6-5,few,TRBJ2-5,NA,TGTGCCAGCAGGACGGGCGATGGGACCCAGTACTTC,CASRTGDGTQYF
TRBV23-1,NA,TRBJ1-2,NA,TGCGCCAGCAGTCAATCGGTCCGGCTTAATAACTATGGCTACACCTTC,CASSQSVRLNNYGYTF
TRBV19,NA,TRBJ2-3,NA,TGTGCGTCCCGGGCCCCAACCTCCGGAGATACGCAGTATTTT,CASRAPTSGDTQYF
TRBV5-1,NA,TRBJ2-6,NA,TGCGCCAGCAGCTTGGCCGGAGTCACTGGGGCCAACGTCCTGACTTTC,CASSLAGVTGANVLTF
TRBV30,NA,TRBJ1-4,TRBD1,TGTGCCTGGGGGGGACAGGGGGCGGCAAAACTGTTTTTT,CAWGGQGAAKLFF
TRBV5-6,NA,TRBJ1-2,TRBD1,TGTGCCAGCAGCTGGAGGACAGGGGGCAACTATGGCTACACCTTC,CASSWRTGGNYGYTF